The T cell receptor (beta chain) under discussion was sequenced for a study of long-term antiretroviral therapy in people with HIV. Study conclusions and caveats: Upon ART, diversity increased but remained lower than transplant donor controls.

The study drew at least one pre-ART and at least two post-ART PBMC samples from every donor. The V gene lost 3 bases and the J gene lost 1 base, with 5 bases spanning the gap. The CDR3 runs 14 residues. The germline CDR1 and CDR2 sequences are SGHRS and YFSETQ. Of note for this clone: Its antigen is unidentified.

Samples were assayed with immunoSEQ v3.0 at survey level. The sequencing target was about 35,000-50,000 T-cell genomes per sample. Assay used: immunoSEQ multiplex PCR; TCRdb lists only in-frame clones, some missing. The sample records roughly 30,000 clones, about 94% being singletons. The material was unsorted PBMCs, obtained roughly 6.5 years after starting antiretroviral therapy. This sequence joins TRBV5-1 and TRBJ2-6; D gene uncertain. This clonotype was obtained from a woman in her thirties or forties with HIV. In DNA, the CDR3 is TGCGCCAGCAGCTCCGGGTCTGGGGCCAACGTCCTGACTTTC. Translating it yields CASSSGSGANVLTF.